This entry lists 23 T cell receptor beta chains sequenced from one sample in a study of CD8+ T cells in alopecia areata. RNA extraction and reverse transcription yielded cDNA as sequencing template. Profiling relied on immunoSEQ multiplex PCR, and the TCRdb table lists in-frame clones only, not all of them. Among some 180,000 clones listed, roughly three fifths were seen once. Sequenced material: CD8+ T cells sorted from blood. These receptors originate from a human donor in good health.

As for this clone: The sample holds other DNA sequences that translate to the same CDR3. This chain uses TRBV30 with TRBJ1-1; D not resolved. Looked up from germline, CDR1 is GTSNPN and CDR2 is SVGIG (reference sequence). The CDR3 loop spans 13 amino acids. Trimming stripped 0 bases from V and 1 base from J, with 6 bases between. CDR3 sequence: CAWSVLGNTEAFF. DNA for the CDR3: TGTGCCTGGAGTGTACTCGGGAACACTGAAGCTTTCTTT.

V usage is TRBV29-1 and J usage is TRBJ2-5; 7 bases align to TRBD2. Germline CDR1 and CDR2: SQVTM and ANQGSEA. V gave up 6 bases and J gave up 5 bases; unmatched junction bases: 3. This CDR3 region has 11 residues. The CDR3 coding sequence is TGCAGCGTCGGTAGCGGGGAGACCCAGTACTTC. It translates to CSVGSGETQYF.

The chain has TRBV7-9 and TRBJ2-7, with D perhaps matching TRBD1 or TRBD2 (5 bases each). The germline V and J ends were trimmed by 5 bases and 2 bases, with 13 bases remaining between them. CDR1 and CDR2 (germline): SEHNR, FQNEAQ (reference sequence). There are 14 residues in the CDR3. This CDR3 is CASSARDGTYEQYF. CDR3 in DNA: TGTGCCAGCAGCGCCCGGGACGGAACCTACGAGCAGTACTTC.

This clone occurred once. The chain employs TRBV29-1 and TRBJ1-2; the D gene is possibly TRBD1 (5 bases). V lost 4 bases and J 4 bases, leaving 7 bases between the germline ends. CDR3 length: 11 residues. Germline CDR1 is SQVTM and CDR2 is ANQGSEA. Here the CDR3 DNA reads TGCAGCGTTGGGGGGTTCTATGGCTACACCTTC. Amino acids: CSVGGFYGYTF.

The gene calls are TRBV9 and TRBJ1-5, with D possibly matching TRBD1 (5 bases). Trimming took 0 bases from V and 2 from J, leaving 9 bases between them. The CDR3 consists of 15 residues. Germline CDR1 and CDR2: SGDLS and YYNGEE. The CDR3 spells CASSVGGVGNQPQHF. CDR3 in DNA: TGTGCCAGCAGCGTAGGAGGGGTGGGCAATCAGCCCCAGCATTTT. Full variable domain (rest looked up from reference TRBV9 and TRBJ1-5): DSGVTQTPKHLITATGQRVTLRCSPRSGDLSVYWYQQSLDQGLQFLIQYYNGEERAKGNILERFSAQQFPDLHSELNLSSLELGDSALYFCASSVGGVGNQPQHFGDGTRLSIL.

This chain links TRBV11-1 with TRBJ2-3; TRBD1 might be the D (6 bases). Looked up from germline, CDR1 is SGHAT and CDR2 is FQDESV (reference sequence). V was shortened by 4 bases and J by 3 bases, with 11 bases between the two germline ends. The CDR3 runs to 14 residues. The CDR3 is CASSYPRGTDTQYF. DNA for the CDR3: TGTGCCAGCAGCTACCCTAGGGGGACAGATACGCAGTATTTT. The full variable domain, in which reference TRBV11-1 and TRBJ2-3 provide the parts outside the CDR3, is EAEVAQSPRYKITEKSQAVAFWCDPISGHATLYWYRQILGQGPELLVQFQDESVVDDSQLPKDRFSAERLKGVDSTLKIQPAELGDSAMYLCASSYPRGTDTQYFGPGTRLTVL.

This chain uses TRBV7-8 with TRBJ2-5, with D tentatively TRBD2 (5 bases). The length of the CDR3 is 13 residues. Between the trimmed V and J ends, which lost 3 bases and 4 bases, there was a span of 9 bases. CDR1 and CDR2 from the germline V gene are SGHVS and FQNEAQ. CDR3 sequence: CASSFEGAETQYF. The CDR3 DNA is TGTGCCAGCAGCTTTGAGGGCGCAGAGACCCAGTACTTC.

The chain joins TRBV27 to TRBJ1-2, with D perhaps matching TRBD1 (6 bases). Germline loops: CDR1 MNHEY, CDR2 SMNVEV (reference sequence). The CDR3 has 13 amino acids. The germline V and J ends were trimmed by 0 bases and 7 bases, with 9 bases remaining between them. The CDR3 sequence: CASSLSAGVGYTF. The CDR3, as DNA: TGTGCCAGCAGTTTATCGGCAGGGGTTGGCTACACCTTC.

The J gene is TRBJ2-5, the V gene TRBV6-5; D unclear. Germline V gene data show CDR1 as MNHEY and CDR2 as SVGAGI. V was trimmed by 2 bases and J by 13 bases, leaving 14 bases between them. The CDR3 covers 12 residues. The CDR3 nucleotides are TGTGCCAGCAGTTACGAGTCGGGTTACCGGTACTTC. This sequence encodes CASSYESGYRYF.

The V call is TRBV9, the J call TRBJ2-1; D possibly corresponds to TRBD1 (6 bases). The V end was cut by 6 bases, the J end by 1 base, with 8 bases between. The CDR3 sequence is 13 residues long. CDR1 and CDR2 (germline): SGDLS, YYNGEE. For the CDR3, the DNA is TGTGCCAGCACGAGGGGGTCCTACAATGAGCAGTTCTTC. Protein product: CASTRGSYNEQFF. Complete variable domain (other parts from reference TRBV9 and TRBJ2-1): DSGVTQTPKHLITATGQRVTLRCSPRSGDLSVYWYQQSLDQGLQFLIQYYNGEERAKGNILERFSAQQFPDLHSELNLSSLELGDSALYFCASTRGSYNEQFFGPGTRLTVL.

There are a few counts of this clone. The chain links TRBV27 to TRBJ1-5; 7 bases align to TRBD1. The CDR3 consists of 14 residues. Germline V CDR1 and CDR2: MNHEY, SMNVEV (reference sequence). The junction had 8 bases not matched to a gene; V was cut back by 5 bases and J by 7 bases. CDR3 in amino acids: CASSVTGLFQPQHF. DNA of the CDR3: TGTGCCAGCAGTGTGACAGGGCTTTTCCAGCCCCAGCATTTT.

The rearrangement links TRBV29-1 to TRBJ1-5, with TRBD1 matching 9 bases. Germline assignment: CDR1 SQVTM and CDR2 ANQGSEA. The junction had 5 bases not matched to a gene; V was cut back by 1 base and J by 10 bases. The length of the CDR3 is 13 residues. CDR3 sequence: CSVEVGQGDPQHF. The CDR3 DNA follows: TGCAGCGTTGAAGTGGGACAGGGCGATCCCCAGCATTTT.

This clone has more than one count but fewer than ten. The rearrangement uses TRBV18 and TRBJ1-1; D call uncertain. The germline CDR1 and CDR2 sequences are KGHSH and LQKENI. This CDR3 is built from 14 residues. V shed 3 bases and J shed 1 base, with 9 bases lying between them. Here the CDR3 DNA reads TGTGCCAGCTCACCCCCTAATACGAACACTGAAGCTTTCTTT. Translation: CASSPPNTNTEAFF.

This rearrangement joins TRBV29-1 to TRBJ2-2; D unclear. The CDR3 totals 12 residues. Germline V CDR1 and CDR2: SQVTM, ANQGSEA. V lost 3 bases to trimming and J lost 7 bases, with 9 bases between them. The DNA of the CDR3 is TGCAGCGTTGATGTCGGTAGCGGGGAGCTGTTTTTT. This encodes CSVDVGSGELFF.

CDR3 sequence: CASSYTDRVISYEQYF. DNA for the CDR3: TGCGCCAGCAGCTACACGGACAGGGTGATCTCCTACGAGCAGTACTTC. The rearrangement joins TRBV4-1 to TRBJ2-7; 8 bases align to TRBD1. Looked up from germline, CDR1 is MGHRA and CDR2 is YSYEKL. This CDR3 spans 16 amino acids. V lost 5 bases and J lost 0; bases outside the gene matches: 9.

The CDR3 DNA follows: TGTGCCAGCAGTTTACAGGGGTACTATGGCTACACCTTC. It encodes CASSLQGYYGYTF. V and J are TRBV27 and TRBJ1-2, with D possibly TRBD1 on 6 matching bases. Trimming stripped 2 bases from V and 3 bases from J, with 7 bases between. Looked up from germline, CDR1 is MNHEY and CDR2 is SMNVEV (reference sequence). The CDR3 runs to 13 residues.

This chain connects TRBV29-1 to TRBJ2-4; D is ambiguous. CDR1 SQVTM and CDR2 ANQGSEA come from the germline V gene. The V gene lost 1 base and the J gene lost 7 bases, with 8 bases spanning the gap. This CDR3 spans 12 amino acids. The CDR3 nucleotides read TGCAGCGTTGAAGGGGCCGAGAACATTCAGTACTTC. Translation: CSVEGAENIQYF.

V is TRBV5-1 and J is TRBJ2-3; D is uncertain. The CDR3 contains 14 residues. Trimming stripped 0 bases from V and 1 base from J, with 6 bases between. From germline, CDR1 is SGHRS and CDR2 YFSETQ. The CDR3 DNA reads TGCGCCAGCAGCTTGGGTGGAGGCACAGATACGCAGTATTTT. Translated, it gives CASSLGGGTDTQYF.

The gene calls are TRBV2 and TRBJ2-2; tentative D call: TRBD1 (6 bases). Germline lookup yields CDR1 SNHLY and CDR2 FYNNEI. V was clipped by 9 bases and J by 0 bases, with 8 bases between them. This CDR3 contains 13 residues. CDR3 protein: CARQGTNTGELFF. The CDR3 bases are TGTGCCAGACAGGGAACGAACACCGGGGAGCTGTTTTTT. Full variable domain (missing parts from reference TRBV2 and TRBJ2-2): EPEVTQTPSHQVTQMGQEVILRCVPISNHLYFYWYRQILGQKVEFLVSFYNNEISEKSEIFDDQFSVERPDGSNFTLKIRSTKLEDSAMYFCARQGTNTGELFFGEGSRLTVL.

The rearrangement joins TRBV15 to TRBJ1-1; maybe TRBD1 (5 bases). The V and J ends lost 0 bases and 0 bases respectively, with 11 bases between them. The length of the CDR3 is 16 residues. CDR1 LNHNV and CDR2 YYDKDF come from the germline V gene (reference sequence). CDR3 nucleotide sequence: TGTGCCACCAGCAGAGATTGGCAGGGCATGAACACTGAAGCTTTCTTT. Protein: CATSRDWQGMNTEAFF.

A few counts support this clone. The chain joins TRBV7-9 to TRBJ2-7; 9 bases fit TRBD1. This CDR3 has 15 amino acids. V lost 5 bases and J lost 3; bases outside the gene matches: 8. Germline V gene lookup returns CDR1 SEHNR and CDR2 FQNEAQ (reference sequence). The chain's CDR3 is CASSPGTGLDYEQYF. The CDR3 DNA follows: TGTGCCAGCAGCCCTGGGACAGGGCTAGACTACGAGCAGTACTTC.

The chain joins TRBV6-5 to TRBJ1-2, with D uncertain. V lost 2 bases, J lost 4 bases, and 11 bases lay in between. The germline gives CDR1 MNHEY, CDR2 SVGAGI. The CDR3 is 14 amino acids. The DNA of the CDR3 is TGTGCCAGCAGTTACGGACCTTCGAGCTATGGCTACACCTTC. The encoded protein is CASSYGPSSYGYTF.

The V call is TRBV5-1, the J call TRBJ2-7, with D possibly called TRBD1 or TRBD2 (5 bases each). The CDR3 loop spans 15 amino acids. Deletions cut 4 bases from V and 0 bases from J, with 14 bases between. The germline CDR1 and CDR2 sequences are SGHRS and YFSETQ. DNA for the CDR3: TGCGCCAGCAGCCCGGGGACCTATGGCTCCTACGAGCAGTACTTC. Translated, it gives CASSPGTYGSYEQYF.